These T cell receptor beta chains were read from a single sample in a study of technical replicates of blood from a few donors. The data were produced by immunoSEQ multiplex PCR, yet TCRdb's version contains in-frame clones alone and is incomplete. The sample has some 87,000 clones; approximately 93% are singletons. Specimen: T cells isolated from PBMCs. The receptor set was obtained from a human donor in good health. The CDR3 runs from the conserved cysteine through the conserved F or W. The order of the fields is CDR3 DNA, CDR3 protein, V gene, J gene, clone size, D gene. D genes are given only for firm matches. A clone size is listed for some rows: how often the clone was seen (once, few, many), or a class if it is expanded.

TGTGCCAGCAGTCCAAATGGGCTATTCCAGCATTTT	CASSPNGLFQHF	TRBV27	TRBJ1-5	NA	NA
TGCGCCAGCAGCTTGGTCCAGGGGGTGGGAACTGAAGCTTTCTTT	CASSLVQGVGTEAFF	TRBV5-1	TRBJ1-1	NA	TRBD1
TGTGCCAGCAGCTGGACTAGCGACTACAATGAGCAGTTCTTC	CASSWTSDYNEQFF	TRBV6-5	TRBJ2-1	NA	TRBD2
TGTGCCACCCTGAAGGGGACCGGGGAGCTGTTTTTT	CATLKGTGELFF	TRBV4-2	TRBJ2-2	NA	NA
TGCGCCAGCAGCTTCTCAGGGTCGAGGACAGATACGCAGTATTTT	CASSFSGSRTDTQYF	TRBV5-1	TRBJ2-3	NA	NA
TGCGCCAGCAGCCCCCAGAGGGAAGAGCAGTTCTTC	CASSPQREEQFF	TRBV4-1	TRBJ2-1	NA	NA
TGTGCCCTTCTTCGACTTTACACTGAAGCTTTCTTT	CALLRLYTEAFF	TRBV30	TRBJ1-1	NA	NA
TGTGCCTGGAGTAGAACTAGCGGCACAGATACGCAGTATTTT	CAWSRTSGTDTQYF	TRBV30	TRBJ2-3	NA	TRBD2
TGTGCCAGCAGTTCCCTGTGGAGGTCTGGAAACACCATATATTTT	CASSSLWRSGNTIYF	TRBV28	TRBJ1-3	NA	NA
TGTGCCAGTTCTCCGGCCCAAGAGGGCACAGATACGCAGTATTTT	CASSPAQEGTDTQYF	TRBV28	TRBJ2-3	NA	NA
TGTGCCAGCAGCGTAGGGGGTAGCGGGAGTTACGAGCAGTACTTC	CASSVGGSGSYEQYF	TRBV9	TRBJ2-7	once	TRBD2
TGCAGTGCCCTCCATGAGCAGTTCTTC	CSALHEQFF	TRBV20-1	TRBJ2-1	NA	NA
TGTGCCATCAGTGAGTCCCTGGGAGGGGGATCCTACGAGCAGTACTTC	CAISESLGGGSYEQYF	TRBV10-3	TRBJ2-7	NA	NA
TGTGCCAGCAGCTTAATGGCGGGAGGCCACAATGAGCAGTTCTTC	CASSLMAGGHNEQFF	TRBV7-3	TRBJ2-1	NA	TRBD2
TGTGCCAGCAGCTTCCTAGCGGGAGGGTCTCTGAATGAGCAGTTCTTC	CASSFLAGGSLNEQFF	TRBV7-9	TRBJ2-1	NA	TRBD2
TGTGCCAGCAGTGAAAAGGCGCCCGGGGGGGATGGCTACACCTTC	CASSEKAPGGDGYTF	TRBV2	TRBJ1-2	NA	NA
TGTGCCAGCTCGTCCAGGGTGACTGAAGCTTTCTTT	CASSSRVTEAFF	TRBV7-9	TRBJ1-1	NA	NA